What follows is one T cell receptor (beta chain) and its context. This sample is drawn from a study of T cell responses to AZD1222 COVID-19 vaccine. This table comes from immunoSEQ multiplex PCR, and its TCRdb copy is limited to in-frame clones, with some not included. The sample consists of tens of thousands of clones, around nine tenths of them appearing once. The germline gives CDR1 DFQATT, CDR2 SNEGSKA (reference sequence). The length of the CDR3 is 13 residues. V was trimmed by 8 bases and J by 5 bases, leaving 16 bases between them. The sequenced sample was peripheral blood, obtained 28 days after the second AZD1222 dose. The receptor comes from an adult who received the AZD1222 COVID-19 vaccine. The chain carries TRBV20-1 and TRBJ2-1; D might be TRBD1 or TRBD2, each matching 6 bases. The CDR3 sequence is CSPSGGPDNEQFF. CDR3 DNA: TGCAGTCCAAGTGGGGGGCCGGACAATGAGCAGTTCTTC.